This TCR beta chain originates from a study of cytomegalovirus exposure and HLA in healthy donors. Details on this clone: Antigen specificity is unknown.

Findings and limits, study-wide: Among TCR beta chains, those listed as cytomegalovirus-associated numbered some 160.

13 Jbeta primers and 60 Vbeta primers were used for the PCR. The table came from immunoSEQ multiplex PCR; TCRdb's copy has only in-frame clones and leaves some out. The sample yields under 200,000 clones, approximately 81% seen once. This receptor was identified in a woman in her fifties or sixties in good health and CMV-seronegative. Sequencing was carried out using PBMCs.

The CDR3 bases are TGTGCCAGCAGCCGGAGCGGACTTACAGATACGCAGTATTTT. Amino acid sequence: CASSRSGLTDTQYF. This chain connects TRBV7-9 to TRBJ2-3, with TRBD2 as a possible D gene (5 bases). Trimming removed 5 bases from V and 3 bases from J, with 12 bases in between. Germline-derived CDR1 and CDR2 are SEHNR and FQNEAQ (reference sequence). The CDR3 length is 14 residues.